This T cell receptor beta chain was found in a study of blood T cell repertoires in COVID-19 (dated by TCRdb to 2020 to 2022). With respect to the entire study: The collaborator samples originated in the United States, Italy and Spain and spanned the acute and convalescent phases of COVID-19. The material from the prospective study consisted of cDNA or gDNA derived from T cells, B-cell-depleted T cells, or PBMCs. Subjects who had been exposed to COVID-19, were actively infected with it, or had recovered from it provided the deeply sampled blood TCRbeta repertoires that made up the dataset. The repertoires were released in a freely available public database meant as a resource for research on the immune response to SARS-CoV-2. The samples were drawn from two sources: the first 160 participants of the ongoing ImmuneRACE study, and 1,200 or so subjects contributed by 6 global collaborators. The sample metadata nearly always contained a de-identified subject ID, COVID-19 status, age in years and sex. Where available, HLA class I and class II types were taken from metadata supplied by the sample provider and were not determined by assay-based typing.

TCRbeta CDR3 regions were amplified from genomic DNA using the immunoSEQ Assay, a bias-controlled multiplex PCR. Per the source publication's procedure: Nucleated cell counts per sample were estimated from amplification of reference gene primers within the assay. Sequence reads were collapsed and filtered to measure the absolute abundance of every unique TCRbeta CDR3 rearrangement. Productive Simpson clonality was computed per sample as the square root of Simpson's diversity index over productive rearrangements. TCRdb took this table from immuneACCESS and kept in-frame rearrangements with V and J called. Such tables lack part of the clones; where checked against another copy, unresolved V genes explain under half of the gap, and the rest is unexplained. V, J and clone size are taken as reported in that table, and D and trimming were inferred from the DNA itself. For this sample the table gives tens of thousands of clones, of which roughly nine tenths were detected only once. Together, the top ten hold around 1.3% of the sample.

Whole blood was collected in K2EDTA tubes by collaborating institutions according to the institutions' own protocols. For TCRbeta analysis, collaborator samples were shipped as frozen whole blood, as isolated PBMCs, or as DNA extracted from either sample type. Points the paper makes about the study in general: How much clinical and demographic metadata was included differed by source and by participant, and the metadata was provided uncurated.

Worth noting for this clone: Its recognized antigen is unknown. The sample holds no much larger clone one base away, and base qualities are not on file.

CDR1 and CDR2 were assigned from the germline V gene as SGHDN and FVKESK. Trimming leaves V shorter by 0 bases and J shorter by 4 bases, with the junction holding 10 bases beyond the gene matches. From cysteine to phenylalanine, the CDR3 is 18 amino acids long. This entry keeps only the CDR3 DNA: 54 bases, framed from base 1. The sequenced sample was peripheral blood. The sequence links TRBV14 to TRBJ2-1, with 9 middle bases fitting TRBD1. The TCR was taken from a man aged 55 to 70 with acute or convalescent COVID-19. At the DNA level, the sequence is TGTGCCAGCAGCCAAGATATCACGGGACAGGGATTATACAATGAGCAGTTCTTC. It translates as CASSQDITGQGLYNEQFF.